This paragraph reports one TCR beta chain. Its antigen is undetermined. This entry belongs to a study of cytomegalovirus exposure and HLA in healthy donors. Overall study results and limits: A classifier reportedly called cytomegalovirus status with high sensitivity and specificity. Rare TCR sequences dominated, though some public TCRs recurred in many donors.

The primer mix had 60 Vbeta and 13 Jbeta primers. Sequenced by immunoSEQ multiplex PCR; TCRdb stores in-frame clones only, minus some. In all, the sample yields some 130,000 clones. The CDR3 extends over 14 amino acids. Germline values: CDR1 SGHRS, CDR2 YFSETQ. V was pared by 3 bases and J by 5 bases, with 6 bases of the junction left unmatched. The clonotype originates from a man younger than 35 in good health and CMV-seronegative. The rearrangement uses TRBV5-1 and TRBJ1-1, with 8 bases lining up with TRBD1. Sample: PBMCs. The CDR3 protein is CASSWGQAKTEAFF. In DNA, the CDR3 is TGCGCCAGCAGCTGGGGACAGGCGAAAACTGAAGCTTTCTTT.